The clone carrying this T cell receptor beta chain has a count of ten or more. The antigen is unknown. TCR beta CDR3 region amplification was performed from RNA transcripts. TCR CDR3 underwent first-round RT-PCR with the HTBI primer set. TCRdb re-derived calls from the multiplex PCR reads in MiXCR, one entry per CDR3 protein. The top ten clones hold 15% to 20% of a sample with over 550,000 distinct CDR3 sequences, 16% of them seen once. Trimming stripped 5 bases from V and 4 bases from J, with 10 bases between. In germline, CDR1 is MDHEN, CDR2 SYDVKM. This CDR3 spans 13 amino acids. The data stem from a study of T cells in Graves' hyperthyroidism and ophthalmopathy. Study-wide results and limits: Researchers found most expanded thyroid clonotypes above 0.001 in blood as well. It was a median about 7.1 months before onset that the model predicted ophthalmopathy.

No progression to ophthalmopathy during 18 months of follow-up defined stable disease. Uncontrolled infection, other autoimmune disease, pregnancy or lactation disqualified patients from enrolment. The sample consisted of blood. The chain combines TRBV28 with TRBJ2-3; D uncertain. This sequence was found in a woman younger than 35 with Graves' hyperthyroidism. CDR3 protein: CASSLNDADTQYF. CDR3 bases: TGTGCCAGCAGTCTAAATGATGCAGATACGCAGTATTTT. The full variable domain, completed using reference TRBV28 and TRBJ2-3, is DVKVTQSSRYLVKRTGEKVFLECVQDMDHENMFWYRQDPGLGLRLIYFSYDVKMKEKGDIPEGYSVSREKKERFSLILESASTNQTSMYLCASSLNDADTQYFGPGTRLTVL.